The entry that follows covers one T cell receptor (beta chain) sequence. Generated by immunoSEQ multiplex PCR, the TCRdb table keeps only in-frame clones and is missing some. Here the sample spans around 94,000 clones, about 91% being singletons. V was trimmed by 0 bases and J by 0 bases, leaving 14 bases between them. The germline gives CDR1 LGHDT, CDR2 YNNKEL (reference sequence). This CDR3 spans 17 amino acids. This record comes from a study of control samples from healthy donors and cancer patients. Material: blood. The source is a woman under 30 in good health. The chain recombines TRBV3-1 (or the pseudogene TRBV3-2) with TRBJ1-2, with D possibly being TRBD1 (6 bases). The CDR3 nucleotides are TGTGCCAGCAGCCAAGATGGTAGGACAGAGGCTAACTATGGCTACACCTTC. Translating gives CASSQDGRTEANYGYTF.